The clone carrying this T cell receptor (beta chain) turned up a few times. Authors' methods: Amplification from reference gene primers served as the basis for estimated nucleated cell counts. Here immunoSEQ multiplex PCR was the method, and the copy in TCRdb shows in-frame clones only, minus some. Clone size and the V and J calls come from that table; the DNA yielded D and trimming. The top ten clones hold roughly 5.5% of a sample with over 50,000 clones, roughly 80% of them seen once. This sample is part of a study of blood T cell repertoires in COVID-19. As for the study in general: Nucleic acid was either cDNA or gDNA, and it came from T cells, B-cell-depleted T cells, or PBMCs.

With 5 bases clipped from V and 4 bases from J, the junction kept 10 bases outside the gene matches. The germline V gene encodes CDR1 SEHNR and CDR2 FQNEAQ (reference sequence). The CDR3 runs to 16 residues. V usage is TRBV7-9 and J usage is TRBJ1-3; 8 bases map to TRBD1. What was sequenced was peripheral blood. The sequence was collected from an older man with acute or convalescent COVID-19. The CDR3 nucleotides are TGTGCCAGCAGCCCACAGGGGGGCCCTTGGGGAAACACCATATATTTT. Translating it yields CASSPQGGPWGNTIYF.